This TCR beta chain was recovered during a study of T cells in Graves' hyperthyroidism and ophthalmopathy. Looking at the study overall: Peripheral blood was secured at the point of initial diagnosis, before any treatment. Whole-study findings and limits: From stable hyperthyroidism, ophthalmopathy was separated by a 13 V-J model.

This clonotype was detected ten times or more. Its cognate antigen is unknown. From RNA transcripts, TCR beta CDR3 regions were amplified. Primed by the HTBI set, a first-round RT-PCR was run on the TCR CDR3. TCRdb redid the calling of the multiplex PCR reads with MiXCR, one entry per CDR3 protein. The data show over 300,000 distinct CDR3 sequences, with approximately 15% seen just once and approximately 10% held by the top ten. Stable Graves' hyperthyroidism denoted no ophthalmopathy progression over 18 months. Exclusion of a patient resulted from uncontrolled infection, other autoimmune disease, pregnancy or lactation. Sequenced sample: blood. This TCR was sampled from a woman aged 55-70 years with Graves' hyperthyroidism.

The CDR3 DNA follows: TGTGCCAGCAGTCCGGGCGGGTTTTGGAATGAGCAGTTCTTC. This encodes CASSPGGFWNEQFF. This chain uses TRBV6-1 with TRBJ2-1, with a possible D match to TRBD2 (5 bases). V lost 5 bases and J 7 bases, leaving 15 bases between the germline ends. The CDR3 sequence is 14 residues long. Per the germline V gene, CDR1 is MNHNS and CDR2 is SASEGT.